One sample yielded the 27 T cell receptor beta chains listed below, sequenced in a study of blood T cells in healthy people across ages. For the second PCR, which ran for 7 to 11 cycles, a sample-barcoded 5' primer and a J-beta primer mix were used. TCRdb itself ran the 5' RACE reads through MiXCR, one entry per CDR3 protein. This table holds some 800,000 distinct CDR3 sequences, under 55% found once. The specimen was blood. The receptors were sampled from a man in his 60s in good health.

This clonotype was seen a few times. The chain recombines TRBV7-2 with TRBJ2-1; D is uncertain. The CDR3 covers 12 residues. Trimming stripped 5 bases from V and 4 bases from J, with 6 bases between. Per the germline V gene, CDR1 is SGHTA and CDR2 is FQGNSA. DNA of the CDR3: TGTGCCAGCAGCCGCGTTTACAATGAGCAGTTCTTC. The encoded protein is CASSRVYNEQFF.

This clonotype was found a few times. The rearrangement joins TRBV5-1 to TRBJ2-5; TRBD2 matches at 7 bases. J lost 4 bases, V lost 4 bases, and 10 bases had no gene match. Germline V CDR1 and CDR2: SGHRS, YFSETQ. CDR3 length equals 15 residues. CDR3 region: CASSPGTTHRETQYF. Here the CDR3 DNA reads TGCGCCAGCAGCCCTGGGACTACCCACCGAGAGACCCAGTACTTC.

In this sample, this clonotype turned up a few times. The chain combines TRBV20-1 with TRBJ2-7; the match to TRBD1 covers 10 bases. V lost 0 bases and J lost 0; bases outside the gene matches: 5. CDR1 and CDR2 from the germline V gene are DFQATT and SNEGSKA (reference sequence). This CDR3 is 16 amino acids long. The DNA for the CDR3 is TGCAGTGCTAGAGAGTGGGGACAGGGGCTCTCCTACGAGCAGTACTTC. Translation: CSAREWGQGLSYEQYF.

The J gene is TRBJ1-2, the V gene TRBV6-2 or TRBV6-3; TRBD1 is a possible D gene (6 bases). With 2 bases removed from V and 6 bases from J, the gap between germline ends came to 28 bases. Germline V CDR1 and CDR2: MNHEY, SVGEGT. CDR3 length equals 19 residues. CDR3 in amino acids: CASSYVSLRTASPYDGYTF. In nucleotides, the CDR3 is TGTGCCAGCAGTTACGTTAGTCTCAGGACAGCATCCCCTTACGATGGCTACACCTTC.

The rearrangement uses TRBV6-2 or TRBV6-3 and TRBJ2-1, with D uncertain. CDR3 size: 14 residues. V shed 5 bases and J shed 4 bases, with 12 bases lying between them. Germline V gene sequence: CDR1 MNHEY, CDR2 SVGEGT. The CDR3 loop reads CASSPQAIYNEQFF. DNA for the CDR3: TGTGCCAGCAGTCCCCAGGCTATATACAATGAGCAGTTCTTC.

This clonotype appeared a few times. The V gene is TRBV10-3, the J gene TRBJ1-1, with a possible D match to TRBD1 (6 bases). The CDR3 contains 15 residues. The germline V gene has CDR1 ENHRY and CDR2 SYGVKD. With 0 bases removed from V and 4 bases from J, the gap between germline ends came to 12 bases. CDR3 loop: CAISESDYRATEAFF. The CDR3, as DNA: TGTGCCATCAGTGAGTCGGACTACAGGGCCACTGAAGCTTTCTTT.

There are many counts of this clonotype. The chain links TRBV29-1 to TRBJ2-5; 7 nucleotides align to TRBD1. The CDR3 loop spans 13 amino acids. The V segment lost 8 bases and the J segment 5 bases; nucleotides outside the gene matches: 11. Germline V gives CDR1 SQVTM, CDR2 ANQGSEA. CDR3 loop: CSLLTGSYETQYF. The CDR3 DNA is TGCAGCTTATTGACAGGGTCGTATGAGACCCAGTACTTC. The variable domain in full, with the rest retrieved from reference TRBV29-1 and TRBJ2-5, is SAVISQKPSRDICQRGTSLTIQCQVDSQVTMMFWYRQQPGQSLTLIATANQGSEATYESGFVIDKFPISRPNLTFSTLTVSNMSPEDSSIYLCSLLTGSYETQYFGPGTRLLVL.

The table lists this clonotype with many counts. The chain employs TRBV7-2 and TRBJ2-7; D call uncertain. The CDR3 consists of 13 residues. CDR1 is SGHTA and CDR2 is FQGNSA in the germline V gene. Trimming took off 5 bases at V and 3 bases at J, with 11 bases between the two ends. The CDR3 DNA is TGTGCCAGCAGCCCCAATGGATACTACGAGCAGTACTTC. Residues: CASSPNGYYEQYF.

The chain joins TRBV6-5 to TRBJ1-2; D is perhaps TRBD1 (6 bases). This CDR3 comprises 15 residues. Trimming took 0 bases from V and 8 from J, leaving 16 bases between them. Germline lookup yields CDR1 MNHEY and CDR2 SVGAGI. The CDR3 protein is CASSYSSGGRGGYTF. The CDR3, as DNA: TGTGCCAGCAGTTACTCGAGCGGGGGGCGAGGAGGCTACACCTTC.

The gene calls are TRBV4-3 and TRBJ1-4, with a weak D call TRBD1 (6 bases). CDR1 is LGHNA and CDR2 is YSLEER in the germline V gene. Trimming stripped 3 bases from V and 15 bases from J, with 14 bases between. The CDR3 extends over 12 amino acids. This CDR3 reads CASSHNGRGLFF. CDR3 nucleotide sequence: TGCGCCAGCAGCCACAACGGCAGGGGATTGTTTTTT.

This chain uses TRBV6-6 with TRBJ1-4, with a weak D call TRBD1 (5 bases). The germline V gene encodes CDR1 MNHNY and CDR2 SVGAGI (reference sequence). CDR3 size: 14 residues. Trimming removed 2 bases from V and 12 bases from J, with 16 bases in between. The CDR3: CASSYTPQEEELFF. Written as DNA, the CDR3 is TGTGCCAGCAGTTACACCCCACAGGAAGAAGAACTGTTTTTT.

This clonotype showed up many times. One end of the junction fails to match germline, which may point to a read error. The V and J genes are TRBV5-1 and TRBJ2-1; TRBD2 agrees at 12 bases. The CDR3 is 14 residues long. Germline CDR1 SGHRS, CDR2 YFSETQ. CDR3 nucleotides: TGTGCCAGCAGCCTGACTAGCGGGGGTAATGAGCAGTTCTTC. It codes for CASSLTSGGNEQFF.

The rearrangement links TRBV7-2 to TRBJ1-1; tentatively, D is TRBD1 (6 bases). The length of the CDR3 is 15 residues. V was trimmed by 2 bases and J by 6 bases, leaving 16 bases between them. Germline values: CDR1 SGHTA, CDR2 FQGNSA. CDR3: CASSLSPGQGSEAFF. Here the CDR3 DNA reads TGTGCCAGCAGCTTATCTCCGGGACAAGGCTCTGAAGCTTTCTTT.

CDR3 DNA sequence: TGTGCCAGCAGCTCTCCACTTAGCTCCTACAATGAGCAGTACTTC. Its protein product is CASSSPLSSYNEQYF. V and J are TRBV7-6 and TRBJ2-1; D is unresolved. The J call is in doubt because the DNA end fits TRBJ2-7 better. CDR1 is SGHVS, CDR2 FNYEAQ, per germline. The CDR3 is 15 amino acids.

This chain joins TRBV5-5 and TRBJ2-1, with 9 bases lining up with TRBD1. Trimming cost V 4 bases and J 7 bases; bases outside gene matches: 9. The CDR3 spans 15 residues. Germline V gives CDR1 SGHKS, CDR2 YYEKEE (reference sequence). The CDR3 DNA follows: TGTGCCAGCAGCGTAGGACAGGGGTTGATGAATGAGCAGTTCTTC. This sequence encodes CASSVGQGLMNEQFF.

The CDR3 coding sequence is TGTGCCACCCCAATGTCACGGAGCAGAGAATTTTCACCCCTCCACTTT. Its translation is CATPMSRSREFSPLHF. The chain couples TRBV6-7 to TRBJ1-6; D is undetermined. TRBV6-7 is flagged as an ORF with uncertain function. V was shortened by 10 bases and J by 9 bases, with 25 bases between the two germline ends. The CDR3 extends over 16 amino acids.

In this sample, this clonotype turned up a few times. The J gene is TRBJ2-7, the V gene TRBV27; the match to TRBD1 covers 8 bases. This CDR3 is built from 16 residues. The J segment lost 2 bases and the V segment lost 3 bases, leaving 9 bases of the junction unmatched. Germline CDR1 reads MNHEY; CDR2 reads SMNVEV (reference sequence). CDR3 sequence reads: CASSLTGTGATYEQYF. The CDR3 region has the DNA TGTGCCAGCAGTTTGACGGGGACAGGTGCAACCTACGAGCAGTACTTC.

The V gene is TRBV15, the J gene TRBJ2-7; 8 bases fit TRBD2. The V and J ends lost 5 bases and 0 bases, in that order; junction bases with no gene match: 3. There are 14 residues in the CDR3. Germline V gives CDR1 LNHNV, CDR2 YYDKDF (reference sequence). CDR3 region: CATSPRGDSYEQYF. CDR3 DNA: TGTGCCACCAGCCCGCGGGGGGACTCCTACGAGCAGTACTTC. Complete variable domain (other parts from reference TRBV15 and TRBJ2-7): DAMVIQNPRYQVTQFGKPVTLSCSQTLNHNVMYWYQQKSSQAPKLLFHYYDKDFNNEADTPDNFQSRRPNTSFCFLDIRSPGLGDTAMYLCATSPRGDSYEQYFGPGTRLTVT.

The genes are TRBV20-1 and TRBJ2-7, with D possibly TRBD1 on 5 matching bases. The CDR3 sequence is 15 residues long. Trimming shortened V by 2 bases and J by 4 bases, and 18 bases separated the two germline ends. Germline lookup yields CDR1 DFQATT and CDR2 SNEGSKA (reference sequence). The CDR3 spells CSARLIGQKGYEQYF. Here the CDR3 DNA reads TGCAGTGCTAGACTAATTGGCCAGAAGGGGTACGAGCAGTACTTC.

The chain links TRBV6-2 or TRBV6-3 to TRBJ2-1; D unclear. Germline loops: CDR1 MNHEY, CDR2 SVGEGT. V was clipped by 7 bases and J by 6 bases, with 10 bases between them. The CDR3 consists of 12 residues. The chain's CDR3 is CASTPGSNEQFF. The CDR3 bases are TGTGCCAGCACCCCCGGCAGCAATGAGCAGTTCTTC.

This clonotype was counted only a few times. The chain recombines TRBV2 with TRBJ1-1; no clear D. The CDR3 totals 13 residues. Germline lookup yields CDR1 SNHLY and CDR2 FYNNEI. With 6 bases removed from V and 1 base from J, the gap between germline ends came to 9 bases. CDR3 amino acids: CASSNHKNTEAFF. DNA for the CDR3: TGTGCCAGCAGCAACCACAAGAACACTGAAGCTTTCTTT. Full variable domain (outside the CDR3, taken from reference TRBV2 and TRBJ1-1): EPEVTQTPSHQVTQMGQEVILRCVPISNHLYFYWYRQILGQKVEFLVSFYNNEISEKSEIFDDQFSVERPDGSNFTLKIRSTKLEDSAMYFCASSNHKNTEAFFGQGTRLTVV.

The J gene is TRBJ1-1, the V gene TRBV5-4; 7 positions match TRBD1. V shed 3 bases and J 1 base; nucleotides not matched to a gene: 6. Germline V CDR1 and CDR2: SGHNT, YYREEE (reference sequence). CDR3 length: 15 residues. The CDR3 DNA reads as TGTGCCAGCAGCTACAGACAGGGAAAGAACACTGAAGCTTTCTTT. Residues: CASSYRQGKNTEAFF.

V and J are TRBV29-1 and TRBJ2-5, with D unclear. V was shortened by 4 bases and J by 2 bases, with 14 bases between the two germline ends. Germline CDR1 and CDR2: SQVTM and ANQGSEA. The CDR3 has 14 amino acids. The CDR3 is CSVAIRVGQETQYF. In DNA, the CDR3 is TGCAGCGTTGCAATAAGGGTGGGGCAAGAGACCCAGTACTTC.

The chain links TRBV20-1 to TRBJ1-2; D might be TRBD1 (6 bases). V was trimmed by 0 bases and J by 4 bases, leaving 9 bases between them. CDR1 DFQATT and CDR2 SNEGSKA come from the germline V gene (reference sequence). This CDR3 is built from 13 residues. As DNA, the CDR3 is TGCAGTGCTAGAGAGATGGACAGCTATGGCTACACCTTC. It is translated as CSAREMDSYGYTF.

This clonotype was seen only a few times. The chain combines TRBV7-2 with TRBJ1-5; D unresolved. This CDR3 has 13 residues. Germline assignment: CDR1 SGHTA and CDR2 FQGNSA. Trimming removed 4 bases at V and 4 bases at J, with 8 bases between. In DNA, the CDR3 is TGTGCCAGCAGCTACGGCAAAAATCAGCCCCAGCATTTT. Its translation: CASSYGKNQPQHF.

This rearrangement joins TRBV4-3 to TRBJ2-4; D remains unclear. The CDR3 is 13 amino acids. V lost 0 bases to trimming and J lost 9 bases, with 9 bases between them. Germline V gene data show CDR1 as LGHNA and CDR2 as YSLEER. CDR3 coding DNA: TGCGCCAGCAGCCAAGAGGCTAGTGGCATTCAGTACTTC. Amino acid sequence: CASSQEASGIQYF.

CDR3 region: CSAFLRGNIQYF. CDR3 in DNA: TGCAGTGCTTTCTTGCGAGGAAACATTCAGTACTTC. V and J are TRBV20-1 and TRBJ2-4; D uncertain. This CDR3 contains 12 residues. Trimming pared 5 bases from V and 6 bases from J, leaving 11 bases between. Germline lookup yields CDR1 DFQATT and CDR2 SNEGSKA (reference sequence).